This T cell receptor (beta chain) was retrieved from a study of a mutant IDH1 vaccine in newly diagnosed glioma. Points on this clone: Its antigen is currently unknown.

Sequenced by immunoSEQ multiplex PCR; TCRdb stores in-frame clones only, minus some. The sample consists of about 64,000 clones, 60% to 75% of them appearing once. This CDR3 is 15 amino acids long. V was shortened by 3 bases and J by 5 bases, with 17 bases between the two germline ends. Germline values: CDR1 SGDLS, CDR2 YYNGEE. The time point was: week 35, safety follow-up. Topical imiquimod was applied with each vaccine dose, which held 300 ug of mutant IDH1 20-mer peptide. This TCR came from a man aged 45-65 years with glioma. The V and J genes are TRBV9 and TRBJ1-1, with D unclear. This sample comprised PBMCs, obtained from a glioma patient whose treatment included an IDH1 peptide vaccine. As DNA, the CDR3 is TGTGCCAGCAGCGCCCGGACCACCCTGGGGACTGAAGCTTTCTTT. It is translated as CASSARTTLGTEAFF.